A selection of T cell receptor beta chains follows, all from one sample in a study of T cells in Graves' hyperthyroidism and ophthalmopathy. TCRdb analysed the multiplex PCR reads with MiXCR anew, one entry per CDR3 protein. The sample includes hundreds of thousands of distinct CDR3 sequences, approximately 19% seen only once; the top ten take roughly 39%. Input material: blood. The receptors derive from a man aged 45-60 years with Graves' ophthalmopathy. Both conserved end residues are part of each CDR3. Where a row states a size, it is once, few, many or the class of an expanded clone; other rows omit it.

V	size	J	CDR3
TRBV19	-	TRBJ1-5	CASSTPGQANQPQHF
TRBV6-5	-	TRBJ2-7	CASTSAGTYYEQYF
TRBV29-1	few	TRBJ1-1	CSVLGDAEVFF
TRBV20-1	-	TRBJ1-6	CSAPASQSNSPLHF
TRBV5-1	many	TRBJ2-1	CASSFAGDNEQFF
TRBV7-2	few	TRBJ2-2	CASSLAVQGAWTGELFF
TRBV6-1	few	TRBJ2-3	CASSEAYRETDTQYF
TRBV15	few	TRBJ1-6	CATTPRINSPLHF
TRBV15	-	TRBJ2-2	CATSRDGGAVTGELFF
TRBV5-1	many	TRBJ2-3	CASSSSAQGGRTDTQYF
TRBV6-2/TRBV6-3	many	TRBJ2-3	CASSYSPDWREAPSTDTQYF
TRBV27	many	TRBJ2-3	CASSLTGTGVTDTQYF
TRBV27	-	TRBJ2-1	CASSSGGGGYNEQFF
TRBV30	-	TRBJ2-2	CALRTSDNTGELFF
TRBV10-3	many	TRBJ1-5	CAISNEYQPQHF
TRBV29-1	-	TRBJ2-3	CSVEREGPPETTDTQYF
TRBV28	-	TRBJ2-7	CASTPPGADYEQYF
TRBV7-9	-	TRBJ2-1	CASSLVRDRENEQFF
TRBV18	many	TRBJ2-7	CASSPTAGGNNEQYF
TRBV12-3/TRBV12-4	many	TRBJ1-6	CASSPHGTGGNSPLHF
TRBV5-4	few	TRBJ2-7	CASSPTSGRSTYEQYF
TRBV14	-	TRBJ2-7	CASSQGEHRIYEQYF
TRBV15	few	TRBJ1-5	CATSRDGTGGGHQPQHF
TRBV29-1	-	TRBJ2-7	CSVEDGGGYEQYF
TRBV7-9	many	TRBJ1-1	CASSLEGTLYTEAFF
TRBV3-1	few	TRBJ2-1	CASSPEVAGALYNEQFF
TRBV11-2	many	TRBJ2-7	CASSSLAGPFYEQYF
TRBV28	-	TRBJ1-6	CATSVSGLNSPLHF
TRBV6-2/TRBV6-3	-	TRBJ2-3	CASGQARDTQYF
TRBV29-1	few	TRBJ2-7	CSAGTGRSYEQYF
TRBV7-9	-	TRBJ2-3	CASSYLAGDRDTQYF
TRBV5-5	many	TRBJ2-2	CASSLNRANTGELFF
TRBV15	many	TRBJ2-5	CATSRDVAAQETQYF
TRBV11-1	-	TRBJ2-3	CASSIAGTGADTQYF
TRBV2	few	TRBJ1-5	CASSTMSTGVGGNQPQHF
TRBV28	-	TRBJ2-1	CASRPGLANNEQFF
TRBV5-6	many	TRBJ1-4	CASSLVGQATNEKLFF
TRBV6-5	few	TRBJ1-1	CASSYSPGNTEAFF
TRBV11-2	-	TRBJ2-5	CASSSLAGVETQYF
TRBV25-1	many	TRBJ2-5	CASSALGAGEETQYF
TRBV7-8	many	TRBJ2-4	CASSQGGSKNIQYF
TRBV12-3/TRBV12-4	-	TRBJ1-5	CASSPRTGFQPQHF
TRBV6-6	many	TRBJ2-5	CASSYSRQGSETQYF
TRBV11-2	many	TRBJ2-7	CASSSTGTEGYEQYF
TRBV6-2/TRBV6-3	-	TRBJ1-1	CASSPDGRNTEAFF
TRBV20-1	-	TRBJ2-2	CSARGYANTGELLF
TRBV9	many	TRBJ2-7	CASSAQGGDLTYEQYF
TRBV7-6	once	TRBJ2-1	CASSLDGIQINEQFF
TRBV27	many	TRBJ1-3	CASSARGSGNTIYF
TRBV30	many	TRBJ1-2	CAWSELGSRNYGYTF
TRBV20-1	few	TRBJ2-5	CSARGQLKETQYF
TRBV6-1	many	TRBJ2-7	CASSSGQGINEQYF
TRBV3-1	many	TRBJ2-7	CASSRQDRRYEQYF
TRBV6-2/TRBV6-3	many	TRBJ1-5	CASSSRGWGQPQHF
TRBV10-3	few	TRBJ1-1	CAIRDGGRMNTEAFF
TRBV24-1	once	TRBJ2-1	CATSDFSGNEQFF
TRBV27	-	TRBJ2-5	CASRGGGPRETQYF
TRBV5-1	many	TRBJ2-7	CASSLDGGYEQYF
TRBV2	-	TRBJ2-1	CASSYDREASYNEQFF
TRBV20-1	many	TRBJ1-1	CSAIRTGDMNTEAFF